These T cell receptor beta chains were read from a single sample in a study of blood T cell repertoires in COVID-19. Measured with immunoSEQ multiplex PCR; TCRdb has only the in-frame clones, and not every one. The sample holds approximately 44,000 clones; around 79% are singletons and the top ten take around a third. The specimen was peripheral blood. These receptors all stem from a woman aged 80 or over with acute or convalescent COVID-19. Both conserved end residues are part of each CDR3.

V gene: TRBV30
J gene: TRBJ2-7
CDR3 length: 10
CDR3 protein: CAWSKSEQYF

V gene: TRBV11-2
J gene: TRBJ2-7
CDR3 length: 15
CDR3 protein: CASSLEGQGLYEQYF

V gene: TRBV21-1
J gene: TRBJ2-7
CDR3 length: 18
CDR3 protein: CASSKGEGGRDQTYEQYF

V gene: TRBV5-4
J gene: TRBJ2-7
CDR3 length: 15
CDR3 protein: CASSLEGARLTEQYF

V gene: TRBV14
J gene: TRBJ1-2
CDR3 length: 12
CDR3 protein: CASSQTGYGYTF

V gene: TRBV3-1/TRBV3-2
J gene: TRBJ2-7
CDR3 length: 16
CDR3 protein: CASSHMGLGKTYEQYF

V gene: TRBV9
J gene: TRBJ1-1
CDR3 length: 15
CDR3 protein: CASSTQGATNTEAFF

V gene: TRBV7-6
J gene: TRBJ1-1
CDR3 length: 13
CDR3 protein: CASSTVRGAEAFF

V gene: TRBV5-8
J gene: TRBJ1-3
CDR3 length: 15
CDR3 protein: CASSFWGLSGNIIYF

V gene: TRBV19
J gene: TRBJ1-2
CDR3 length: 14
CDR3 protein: CASSIDRGDYGYTF

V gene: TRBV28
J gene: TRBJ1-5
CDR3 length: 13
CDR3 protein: CASTWLLNQPQHF